This T cell receptor beta chain was recorded in a study of CD8+CD57+ T cells in acquired aplastic anemia. Trimming pared 5 bases from V and 5 bases from J, leaving 16 bases between. This CDR3 is 14 amino acids long. Genomic DNA served as template for TCR beta VDJ and CDR3 profiling. Each CDR3 protein gets one entry after TCRdb re-called the reads with MiXCR. The table shows fewer than 250,000 distinct CDR3 sequences, with around 59% occurring only once. The sequencing sample was made of sorted CD4+, CD8+, or CD8+CD57+ T cells (not recorded which) from PBMCs. The clonotype was recovered from a human donor in good health, serving as a control. The V gene is TRBV6-7, the J gene TRBJ2-7; D may correspond to TRBD1 or TRBD2 (7 bases each). TRBV6-7 is classed as an ORF, of uncertain function. The CDR3 nucleotides read TGTGCCAGCAGTCCCCGGGACAGCGGGGACGAGCAGTACTTC. Amino acids: CASSPRDSGDEQYF.